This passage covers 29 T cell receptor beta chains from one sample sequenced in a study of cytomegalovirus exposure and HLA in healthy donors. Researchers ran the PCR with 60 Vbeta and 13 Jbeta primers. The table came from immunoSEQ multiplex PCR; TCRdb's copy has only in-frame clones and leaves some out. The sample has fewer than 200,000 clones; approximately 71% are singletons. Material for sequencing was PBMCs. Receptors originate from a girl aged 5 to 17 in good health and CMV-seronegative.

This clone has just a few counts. DNA of the CDR3: TGCGCCAGCAGCTTGGATGGTGCACCAGAAACTGAAGCTTTCTTT. Its protein is CASSLDGAPETEAFF. The chain carries TRBV5-1 and TRBJ1-1; D is uncertain. Trimming cost V 0 bases and J 5 bases, with 14 bases left between them. The germline gives CDR1 SGHRS, CDR2 YFSETQ. The CDR3 is 15 residues long.

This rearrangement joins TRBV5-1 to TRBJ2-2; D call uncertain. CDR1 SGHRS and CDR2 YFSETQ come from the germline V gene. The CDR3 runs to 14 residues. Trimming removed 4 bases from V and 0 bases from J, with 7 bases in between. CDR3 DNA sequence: TGCGCCAGCAGCCCAGTCGCGAACACCGGGGAGCTGTTTTTT. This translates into CASSPVANTGELFF.

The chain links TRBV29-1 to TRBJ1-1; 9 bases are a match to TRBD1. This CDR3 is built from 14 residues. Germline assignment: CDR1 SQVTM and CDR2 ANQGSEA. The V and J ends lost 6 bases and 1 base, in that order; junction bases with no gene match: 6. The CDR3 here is CSVAGDRANTEAFF. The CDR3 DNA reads TGCAGCGTGGCCGGGGACAGGGCGAACACTGAAGCTTTCTTT.

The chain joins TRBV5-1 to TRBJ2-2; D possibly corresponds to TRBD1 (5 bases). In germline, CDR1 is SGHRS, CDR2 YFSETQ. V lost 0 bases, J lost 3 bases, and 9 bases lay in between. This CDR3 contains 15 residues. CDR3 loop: CASSLGSRDTGELFF. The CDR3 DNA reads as TGCGCCAGCAGCTTGGGCTCCAGGGACACCGGGGAGCTGTTTTTT.

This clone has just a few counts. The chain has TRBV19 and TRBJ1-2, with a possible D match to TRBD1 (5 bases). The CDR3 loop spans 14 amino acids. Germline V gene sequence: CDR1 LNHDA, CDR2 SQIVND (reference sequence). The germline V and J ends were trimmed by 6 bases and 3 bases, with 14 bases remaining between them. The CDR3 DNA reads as TGTGCCAGTAGCACCCCAGGGCTCCACTATGGCTACACCTTC. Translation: CASSTPGLHYGYTF. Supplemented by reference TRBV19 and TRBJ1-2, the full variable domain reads DGGITQSPKYLFRKEGQNVTLSCEQNLNHDAMYWYRQDPGQGLRLIYYSQIVNDFQKGDIAEGYSVSREKKESFPLTVTSAQKNPTAFYLCASSTPGLHYGYTFGSGTRLTVV.

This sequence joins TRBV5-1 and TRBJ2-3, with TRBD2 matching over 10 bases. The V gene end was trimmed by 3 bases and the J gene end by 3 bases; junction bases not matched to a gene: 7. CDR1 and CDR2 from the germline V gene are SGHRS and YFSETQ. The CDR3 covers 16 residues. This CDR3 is CASSWASGGETDTQYF. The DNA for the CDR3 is TGCGCCAGCAGCTGGGCCAGCGGGGGGGAGACAGATACGCAGTATTTT. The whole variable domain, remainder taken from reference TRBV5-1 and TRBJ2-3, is KAGVTQTPRYLIKTRGQQVTLSCSPISGHRSVSWYQQTPGQGLQFLFEYFSETQRNKGNFPGRFSGRQFSNSRSEMNVSTLELGDSALYLCASSWASGGETDTQYFGPGTRLTVL.

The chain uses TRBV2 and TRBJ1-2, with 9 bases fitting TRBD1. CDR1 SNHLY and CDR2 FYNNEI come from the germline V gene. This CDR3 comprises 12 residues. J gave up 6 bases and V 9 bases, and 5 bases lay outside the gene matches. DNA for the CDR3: TGTGCCAGACTACAGGGGGCCAATGGCTACACCTTC. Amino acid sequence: CARLQGANGYTF.

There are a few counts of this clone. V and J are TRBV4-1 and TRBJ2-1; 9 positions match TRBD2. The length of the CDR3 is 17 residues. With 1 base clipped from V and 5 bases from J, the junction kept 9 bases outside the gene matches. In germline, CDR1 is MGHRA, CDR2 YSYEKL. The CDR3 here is CASSQAPSGGPNNEQFF. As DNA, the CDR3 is TGCGCCAGCAGCCAAGCCCCAAGCGGGGGGCCCAACAATGAGCAGTTCTTC.

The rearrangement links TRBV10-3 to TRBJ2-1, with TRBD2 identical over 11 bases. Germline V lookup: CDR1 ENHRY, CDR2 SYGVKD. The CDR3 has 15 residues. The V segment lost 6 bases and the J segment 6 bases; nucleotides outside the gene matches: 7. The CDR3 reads CAISPSSGGANEQFF. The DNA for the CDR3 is TGTGCCATCAGCCCCAGTAGCGGGGGGGCCAATGAGCAGTTCTTC.

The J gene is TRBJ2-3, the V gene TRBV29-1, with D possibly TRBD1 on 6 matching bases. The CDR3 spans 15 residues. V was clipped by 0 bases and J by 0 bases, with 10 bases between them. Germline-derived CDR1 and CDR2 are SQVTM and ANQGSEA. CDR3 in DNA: TGCAGCGTTGAAGATACTGGACAGAGCACAGATACGCAGTATTTT. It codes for CSVEDTGQSTDTQYF.

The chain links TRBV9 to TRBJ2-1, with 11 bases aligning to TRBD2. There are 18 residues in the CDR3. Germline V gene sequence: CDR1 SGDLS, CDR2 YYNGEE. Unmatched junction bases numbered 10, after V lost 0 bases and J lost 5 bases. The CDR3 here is CASSVVSGGAKGNNEQFF. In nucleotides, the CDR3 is TGTGCCAGCAGCGTAGTTAGCGGGGGGGCTAAGGGAAACAATGAGCAGTTCTTC.

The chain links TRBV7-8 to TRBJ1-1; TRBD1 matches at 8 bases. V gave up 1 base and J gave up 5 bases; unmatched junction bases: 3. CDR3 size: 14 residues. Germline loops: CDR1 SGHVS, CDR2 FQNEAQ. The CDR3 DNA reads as TGTGCCAGCAGCTTAGGACAGGGGAGGACTGAAGCTTTCTTT. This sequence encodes CASSLGQGRTEAFF.

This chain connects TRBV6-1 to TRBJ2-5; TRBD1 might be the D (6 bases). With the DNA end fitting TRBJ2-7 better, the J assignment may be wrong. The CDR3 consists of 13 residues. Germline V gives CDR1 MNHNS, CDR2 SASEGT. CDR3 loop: CASRSNREREQYF. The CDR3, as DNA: TGTGCCAGCAGATCGAACAGGGAACGCGAGCAGTACTTC.

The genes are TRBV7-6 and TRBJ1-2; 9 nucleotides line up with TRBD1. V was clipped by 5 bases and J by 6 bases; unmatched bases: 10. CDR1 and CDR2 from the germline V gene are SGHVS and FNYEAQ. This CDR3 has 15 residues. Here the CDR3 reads CASSPPGQGPDGYTF. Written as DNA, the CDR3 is TGTGCCAGCAGCCCACCGGGACAGGGACCTGATGGCTACACCTTC.

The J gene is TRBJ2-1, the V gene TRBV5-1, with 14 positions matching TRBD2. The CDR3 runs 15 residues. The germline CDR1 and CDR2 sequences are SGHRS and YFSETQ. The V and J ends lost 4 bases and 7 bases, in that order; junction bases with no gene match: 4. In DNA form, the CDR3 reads TGCGCCAGCAGCCCCGGACTAGCGGGGGGAAATGAGCAGTTCTTC. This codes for CASSPGLAGGNEQFF.

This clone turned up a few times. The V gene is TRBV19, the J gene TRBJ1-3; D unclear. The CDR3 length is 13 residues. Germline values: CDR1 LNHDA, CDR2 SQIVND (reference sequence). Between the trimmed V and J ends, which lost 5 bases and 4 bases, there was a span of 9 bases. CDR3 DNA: TGTGCCAGTAGTTACAGTGCAGGAAACACCATATATTTT. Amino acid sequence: CASSYSAGNTIYF. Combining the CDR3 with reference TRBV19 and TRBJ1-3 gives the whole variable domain DGGITQSPKYLFRKEGQNVTLSCEQNLNHDAMYWYRQDPGQGLRLIYYSQIVNDFQKGDIAEGYSVSREKKESFPLTVTSAQKNPTAFYLCASSYSAGNTIYFGEGSWLTVV.

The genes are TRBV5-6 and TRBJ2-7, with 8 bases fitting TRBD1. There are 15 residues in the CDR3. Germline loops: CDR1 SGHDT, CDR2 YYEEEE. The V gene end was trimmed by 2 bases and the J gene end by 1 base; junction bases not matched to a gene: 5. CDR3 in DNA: TGTGCCAGCAGCTTTCGGGGACAGGCGTCCTACGAGCAGTACTTC. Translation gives CASSFRGQASYEQYF.

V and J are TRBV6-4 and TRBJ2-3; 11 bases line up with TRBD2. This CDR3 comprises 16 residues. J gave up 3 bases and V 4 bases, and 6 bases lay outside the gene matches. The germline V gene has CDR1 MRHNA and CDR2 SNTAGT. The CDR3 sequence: CASSGTASGGTDTQYF. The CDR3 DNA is TGTGCCAGCAGTGGGACTGCTAGCGGGGGGACAGATACGCAGTATTTT.

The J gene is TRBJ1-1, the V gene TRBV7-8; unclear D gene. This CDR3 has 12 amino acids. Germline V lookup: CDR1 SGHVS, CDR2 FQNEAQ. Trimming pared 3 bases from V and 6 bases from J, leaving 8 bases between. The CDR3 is CASSLYFSEAFF. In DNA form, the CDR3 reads TGTGCCAGCAGCTTGTATTTCTCTGAAGCTTTCTTT.

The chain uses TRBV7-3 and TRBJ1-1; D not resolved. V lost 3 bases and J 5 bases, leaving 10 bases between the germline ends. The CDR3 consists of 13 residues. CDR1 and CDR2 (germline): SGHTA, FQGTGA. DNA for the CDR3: TGTGCCAGCAGCTTGGGCGAGGGTACTGAAGCTTTCTTT. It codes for CASSLGEGTEAFF.

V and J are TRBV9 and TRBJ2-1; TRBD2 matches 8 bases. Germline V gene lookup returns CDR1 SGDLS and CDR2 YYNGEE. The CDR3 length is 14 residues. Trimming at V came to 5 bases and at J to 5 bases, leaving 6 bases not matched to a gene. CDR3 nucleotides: TGTGCCAGCAGACGGGAGGGAGTCGACAATGAGCAGTTCTTC. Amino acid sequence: CASRREGVDNEQFF.

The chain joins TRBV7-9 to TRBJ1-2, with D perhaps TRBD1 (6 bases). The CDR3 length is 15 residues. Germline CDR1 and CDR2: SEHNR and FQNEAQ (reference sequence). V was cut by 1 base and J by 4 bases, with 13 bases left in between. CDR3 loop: CASSLVEGELYGYTF. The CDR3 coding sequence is TGTGCCAGCAGCTTAGTAGAGGGGGAGCTCTATGGCTACACCTTC.

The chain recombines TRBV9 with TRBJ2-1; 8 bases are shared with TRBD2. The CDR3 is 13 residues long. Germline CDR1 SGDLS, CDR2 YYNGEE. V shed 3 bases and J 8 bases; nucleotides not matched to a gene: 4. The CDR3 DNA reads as TGTGCCAGCAGCGCGGGGGGGGCCGATGAGCAGTTCTTC. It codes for CASSAGGADEQFF.

The CDR3 sequence is CASSMGQAGAYEQYF. CDR3 coding DNA: TGTGCCAGCAGCATGGGACAGGCGGGGGCCTACGAGCAGTACTTC. The chain is built from TRBV7-3 and TRBJ2-7, with D perhaps TRBD1 (8 bases). V lost 5 bases and J 2 bases, leaving 16 bases between the germline ends. CDR1 and CDR2 from the germline V gene are SGHTA and FQGTGA. This CDR3 is built from 15 residues.

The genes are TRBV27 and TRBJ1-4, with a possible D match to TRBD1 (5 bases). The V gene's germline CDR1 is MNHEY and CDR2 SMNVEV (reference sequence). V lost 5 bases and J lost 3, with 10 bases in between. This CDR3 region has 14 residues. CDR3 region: CASSPGGANEKLFF. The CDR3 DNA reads TGTGCCAGCAGTCCTGGGGGGGCTAATGAAAAACTGTTTTTT. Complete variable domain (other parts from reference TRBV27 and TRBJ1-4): EAQVTQNPRYLITVTGKKLTVTCSQNMNHEYMSWYRQDPGLGLRQIYYSMNVEVTDKGDVPEGYKVSRKEKRNFPLILESPSPNQTSLYFCASSPGGANEKLFFGSGTQLSVL.

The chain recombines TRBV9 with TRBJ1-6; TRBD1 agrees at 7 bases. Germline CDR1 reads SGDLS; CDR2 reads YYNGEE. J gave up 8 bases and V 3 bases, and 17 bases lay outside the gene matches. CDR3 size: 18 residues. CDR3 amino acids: CASSGPRYRGLMDSPLHF. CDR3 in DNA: TGTGCCAGCAGCGGACCCCGATACAGGGGACTTATGGATTCACCCCTCCACTTT.

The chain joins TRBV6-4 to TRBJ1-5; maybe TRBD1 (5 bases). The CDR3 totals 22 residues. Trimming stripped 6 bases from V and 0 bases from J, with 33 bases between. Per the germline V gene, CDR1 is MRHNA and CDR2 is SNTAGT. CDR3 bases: TGTGCCAGCAGCGACGTGCCGGGTGACAGTCAGACCAAAAGCGATAGCAATCAGCCCCAGCATTTT. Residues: CASSDVPGDSQTKSDSNQPQHF.

The CDR3 DNA reads TGTGCCAGCAGTGAAGGGGACAGGGTCGGTGGCTACACCTTC. This translates into CASSEGDRVGGYTF. V and J are TRBV2 and TRBJ1-2, with 9 positions matching TRBD1. Per the germline V gene, CDR1 is SNHLY and CDR2 is FYNNEI. The CDR3 loop spans 14 amino acids. V lost 1 base and J lost 7; bases outside the gene matches: 4.

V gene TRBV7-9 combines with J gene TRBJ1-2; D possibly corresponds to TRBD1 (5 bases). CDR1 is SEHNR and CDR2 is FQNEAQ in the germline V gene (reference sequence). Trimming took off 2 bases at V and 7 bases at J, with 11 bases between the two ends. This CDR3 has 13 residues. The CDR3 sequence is CASSLQGTGGYTF. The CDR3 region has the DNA TGTGCCAGCAGCTTACAGGGTACGGGTGGCTACACCTTC.